The source of this T cell receptor beta chain is a study of blood T cells in healthy people across ages. The CDR3 contains 14 residues. V gave up 5 bases and J gave up 6 bases; unmatched junction bases: 8. Germline CDR1 reads SGHAT; CDR2 reads FQDESV (reference sequence). Through a sample-barcoded 5' primer and a J-beta primer mix, a second PCR was run for about 6 to 11 cycles. MiXCR, applied by TCRdb to the 5' RACE reads, yields one record per CDR3 protein. The sample lists 890,000 or so distinct CDR3 sequences, less than 80% occurring once. Material: blood. This TCR came from a young man in good health. This chain uses TRBV11-1 with TRBJ2-5, with 8 bases identical to TRBD2. CDR3: CASSPGTSEQTQYF. The CDR3 DNA follows: TGTGCCAGCAGCCCTGGGACTAGTGAGCAGACCCAGTACTTC.